This is a list of T cell receptor beta chains from one sample in a study of T cells in Graves' hyperthyroidism and ophthalmopathy. MiXCR, run by TCRdb on the multiplex PCR reads, gives a single entry per CDR3 protein. The profile covers around 520,000 distinct CDR3 sequences, with around a quarter appearing a single time and approximately 11% taken by the ten largest. The sample consisted of blood. These receptors all stem from a woman in her twenties or thirties with Graves' ophthalmopathy. Both conserved end residues are part of each CDR3. D genes are given only for firm matches. Clone size is given for some rows only: seen once, a few or many times, or a class if the clone is expanded.

j_call clone_size cdr3_length v_call d_call cdr3_aa cdr3_nt
TRBJ1-1 few 13 TRBV29-1 - CSVEARRQGEAFF TGCAGCGTTGAGGCCCGCAGGCAGGGTGAAGCTTTCTTT
TRBJ1-5 - 16 TRBV28 - CASTLLTDSSNQPQHF TGTGCCAGCACCCTACTGACAGACAGTAGCAATCAGCCCCAGCATTTT
TRBJ2-7 many 14 TRBV7-8 TRBD2 CASSVRDYNYEQYF TGTGCCAGCAGCGTCCGGGACTACAACTACGAGCAGTACTTC
TRBJ1-2 many 12 TRBV20-1 - CSALHLNYGYTF TGCAGTGCCTTACATCTAAACTATGGCTACACCTTC
TRBJ2-5 - 15 TRBV6-1 TRBD1 CASSGPGTGDETQYF TGTGCCAGCAGTGGACCTGGGACAGGGGATGAGACCCAGTACTTC
TRBJ1-2 - 14 TRBV11-2 - CASSLVGGGNGYTF TGTGCCAGCAGCTTAGTTGGAGGGGGAAATGGCTACACCTTC
TRBJ1-3 - 13 TRBV12-3/TRBV12-4 - CASSSPAGNTIWF TGTGCCAGTTCATCTCCGGCTGGAAACACCATATGGTTT
TRBJ2-7 - 15 TRBV6-5 - CASSYSGSSLYEQYF TGTGCCAGCAGTTACTCAGGGTCCAGTCTCTACGAGCAGTACTTC
TRBJ1-2 once 14 TRBV12-3/TRBV12-4 - CASSLGPGADGYTF TGTGCCAGCAGCTTAGGTCCGGGGGCGGATGGCTACACCTTC
TRBJ2-5 many 12 TRBV20-1 TRBD1 CSAGQGGETQYF TGCAGTGCTGGACAGGGAGGAGAGACCCAGTACTTC
TRBJ2-5 few 15 TRBV15 - CATSRDRQYQETQYF TGTGCCACCAGCAGAGATAGGCAGTACCAAGAGACCCAGTACTTC
TRBJ1-2 - 16 TRBV28 - CASRLVREQGGDGYTF TGTGCCAGCAGGCTAGTACGGGAACAGGGAGGGGATGGCTACACCTTC
TRBJ1-2 many 14 TRBV20-1 - CSARARERNYGYTF TGCAGTGCTAGAGCCAGGGAACGGAACTATGGCTACACCTTC
TRBJ1-1 many 16 TRBV6-1 TRBD1 CASSDPGQRMNTEAFF TGTGCCAGCAGTGATCCGGGACAGCGAATGAACACTGAAGCTTTCTTT
TRBJ1-5 few 14 TRBV19 - CASSIPHSAQPQHF TGTGCCAGTAGTATTCCACACAGTGCTCAGCCCCAGCATTTT
TRBJ1-2 many 14 TRBV4-3 TRBD1 CASSLFRDSYGYTF TGCGCCAGCAGCCTATTCCGGGACAGCTATGGCTACACCTTC
TRBJ1-5 many 13 TRBV24-1 TRBD1 CATSRTGRQPQHF TGTGCCACCAGTAGGACAGGGAGACAGCCCCAGCATTTT
TRBJ1-1 many 14 TRBV18 - CASSADQQGTEAFF TGTGCCAGCTCAGCTGATCAGCAGGGGACTGAAGCTTTCTTT
TRBJ2-7 many 13 TRBV6-5 - CASTIGRWAEQYF TGTGCCAGCACGATAGGGCGGTGGGCCGAGCAGTACTTC
TRBJ1-1 few 13 TRBV2 - CASREQKNTEAFF TGTGCCAGCCGGGAACAGAAGAACACTGAAGCTTTCTTT
TRBJ1-2 few 13 TRBV10-1 TRBD1 CASGGQNNYGYTF TGCGCCAGCGGGGGACAGAATAACTATGGCTACACCTTC
TRBJ2-7 - 13 TRBV12-3/TRBV12-4 - CASSHNSIYEQYF TGTGCCAGCAGTCATAATTCCATCTACGAGCAGTACTTC
TRBJ2-7 many 16 TRBV28 TRBD1 CASSSRDRGHSYEQYF TGTGCCAGCAGTTCCCGCGACAGGGGACACTCCTACGAGCAGTACTTC
TRBJ2-7 - 15 TRBV7-2 TRBD2 CASSLLERGRYEQYF TGTGCCAGCAGCTTATTGGAGCGGGGGCGCTACGAGCAGTACTTC
TRBJ1-3 many 16 TRBV7-2 TRBD1 CASSANRGKTGNTIYF TGTGCCAGCAGCGCAAACAGGGGTAAAACTGGAAACACCATATATTTT
TRBJ1-2 - 11 TRBV3-1 - CASSRWDGYTF TGTGCCAGCAGTAGATGGGACGGCTACACCTTC